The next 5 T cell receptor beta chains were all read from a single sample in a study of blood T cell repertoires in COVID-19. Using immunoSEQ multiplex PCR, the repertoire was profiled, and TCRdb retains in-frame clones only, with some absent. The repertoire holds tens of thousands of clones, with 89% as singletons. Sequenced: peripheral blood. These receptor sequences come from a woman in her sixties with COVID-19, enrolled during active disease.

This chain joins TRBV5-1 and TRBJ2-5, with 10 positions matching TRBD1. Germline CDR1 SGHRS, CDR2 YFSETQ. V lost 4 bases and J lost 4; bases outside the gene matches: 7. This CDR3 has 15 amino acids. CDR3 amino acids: CASSKDRGLVETQYF. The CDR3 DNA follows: TGCGCCAGCAGCAAAGACAGGGGGCTGGTAGAGACCCAGTACTTC. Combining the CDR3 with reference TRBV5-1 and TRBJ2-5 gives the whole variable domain KAGVTQTPRYLIKTRGQQVTLSCSPISGHRSVSWYQQTPGQGLQFLFEYFSETQRNKGNFPGRFSGRQFSNSRSEMNVSTLELGDSALYLCASSKDRGLVETQYFGPGTRLLVL.

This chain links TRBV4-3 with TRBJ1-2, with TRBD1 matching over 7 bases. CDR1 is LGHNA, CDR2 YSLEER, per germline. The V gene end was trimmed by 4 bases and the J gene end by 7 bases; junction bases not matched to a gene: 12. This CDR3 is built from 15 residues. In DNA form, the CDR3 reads TGCGCCAGCAGCCGACTGGAGGGGGCTCTGGGTGGCTACACCTTC. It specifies CASSRLEGALGGYTF.

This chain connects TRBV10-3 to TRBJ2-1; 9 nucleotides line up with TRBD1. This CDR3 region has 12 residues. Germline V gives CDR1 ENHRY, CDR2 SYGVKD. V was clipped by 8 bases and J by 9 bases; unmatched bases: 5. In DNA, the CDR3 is TGTGCCATCCGGGACAGGGAAAGTGAGCAGTTCTTC. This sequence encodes CAIRDRESEQFF.

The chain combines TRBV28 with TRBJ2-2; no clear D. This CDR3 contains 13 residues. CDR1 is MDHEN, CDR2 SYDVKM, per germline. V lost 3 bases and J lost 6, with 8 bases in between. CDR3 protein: CASSFIPAGELFF. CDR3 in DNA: TGTGCCAGCAGTTTTATTCCGGCCGGGGAGCTGTTTTTT.

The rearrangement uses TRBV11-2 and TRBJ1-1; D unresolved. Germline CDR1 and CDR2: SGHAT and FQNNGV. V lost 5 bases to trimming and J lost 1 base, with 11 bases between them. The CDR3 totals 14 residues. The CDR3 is CASSLRGGNTEAFF. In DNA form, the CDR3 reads TGTGCCAGCAGCCTACGCGGCGGGAACACTGAAGCTTTCTTT.